The sequence of this T cell receptor (beta chain) was determined in a study of OX40 agonist ivuxolimab in advanced cancers. The data were produced by immunoSEQ multiplex PCR, yet TCRdb's version contains in-frame clones alone and is incomplete. The repertoire holds some 99,000 clones, with about 92% as singletons. The germline V and J ends were trimmed by 4 bases and 7 bases, with 11 bases remaining between them. Germline CDR1 SGHTA, CDR2 FQGTGA. The CDR3 totals 14 residues. The sample was CD4+ or CD8+ T cells sorted from blood, taken in a trial of the OX40 agonist ivuxolimab. This receptor was identified in an adult with an advanced solid tumor such as melanoma, head and neck, liver or kidney cancer. The rearrangement links TRBV7-3 to TRBJ1-6, with a possible D match to TRBD1 (6 bases). The CDR3, as DNA: TGTGCCAGCAGCTCTACAGGGAGGAATTCACCCCTCCACTTT. It is translated as CASSSTGRNSPLHF. The whole variable domain, remainder taken from reference TRBV7-3 and TRBJ1-6, is GAGVSQTPSNKVTEKGKYVELRCDPISGHTALYWYRQSLGQGPEFLIYFQGTGAADDSGLPNDRFFAVRPEGSVSTLKIQRTERGDSAVYLCASSSTGRNSPLHFGNGTRLTVT.